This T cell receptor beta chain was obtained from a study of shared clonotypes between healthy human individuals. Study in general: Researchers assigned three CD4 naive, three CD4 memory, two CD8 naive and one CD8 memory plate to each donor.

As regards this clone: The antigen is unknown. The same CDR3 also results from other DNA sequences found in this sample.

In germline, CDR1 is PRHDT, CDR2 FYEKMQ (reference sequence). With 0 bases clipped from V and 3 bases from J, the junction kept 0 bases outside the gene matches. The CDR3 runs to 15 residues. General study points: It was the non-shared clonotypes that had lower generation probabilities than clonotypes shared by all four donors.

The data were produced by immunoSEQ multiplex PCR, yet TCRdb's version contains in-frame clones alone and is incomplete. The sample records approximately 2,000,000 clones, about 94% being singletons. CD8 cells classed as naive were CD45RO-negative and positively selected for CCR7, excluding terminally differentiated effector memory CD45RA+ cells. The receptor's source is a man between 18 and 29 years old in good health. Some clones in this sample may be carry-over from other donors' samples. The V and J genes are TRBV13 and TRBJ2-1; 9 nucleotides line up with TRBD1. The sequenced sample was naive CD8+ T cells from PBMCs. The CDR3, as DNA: TGTGCCAGCAGCTTAGGGACAGGGGGCTACAATGAGCAGTTCTTC. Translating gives CASSLGTGGYNEQFF.